This T cell receptor (beta chain) was identified in a study of blood T cell repertoires in COVID-19. Study overall: T cells, B-cell-depleted T cells, or PBMCs provided the cDNA or gDNA that served as material.

The CDR3 sequence is 20 residues long. Authors' data handling: From reference gene primer amplification, estimates of nucleated cell counts were derived. The repertoire was sequenced with immunoSEQ multiplex PCR; TCRdb's copy has only in-frame clones and lacks some. D and trimming come from the DNA, and the V and J calls and clone size come from that table. Of 72,000 or so clones detected, over 85% appear once; the ten largest clones hold approximately 1.5%. The chain has TRBV21-1 and TRBJ2-1; TRBD1, the table's D call, was not compared with the DNA. TRBV21-1 represents a pseudogene. The specimen sequenced was peripheral blood. This clonotype originated in a man aged 55 to 70 with acute or convalescent COVID-19. CDR3 residues: CASSKALGQGAMSSYNEQFF. In nucleotides, the CDR3 is TGTGCCAGCAGCAAAGCGCTGGGACAGGGGGCGATGAGCTCCTACAATGAGCAGTTCTTC.